This TCR beta chain was documented in a study of T cells in Graves' hyperthyroidism and ophthalmopathy. About the study: Upon initial diagnosis and before any treatment, peripheral blood was collected. Study findings and constraints: Before onset, by a median of around 6.1 months, the model predicted ophthalmopathy.

The table lists this clonotype with a few counts. Antigen specificity is unknown. Mismatch with germline at one junction end may stem from a read error. Thyroid ultrasound, orbital computed tomography, clinical symptoms, and serum thyroxine and TRAb underpinned diagnoses. Out of roughly 9.1 ml of fresh peripheral blood came the PBMCs. What was amplified from RNA transcripts were TCR beta CDR3 regions. The TCR CDR3 was amplified in a first-round RT-PCR using the HTBI primer set. MiXCR was run by TCRdb on the multiplex PCR reads, yielding one entry per CDR3 protein. The sample consists of 640,000 or so distinct CDR3 sequences, 11% to 15% of them appearing once. This CDR3 comprises 14 residues. Germline V gives CDR1 SGHRS, CDR2 YFSETQ.

The chain links TRBV5-1 to TRBJ2-1; TRBD2 aligns across 8 bases. Sequencing used blood. The TCR comes from a woman in her late teens or twenties with Graves' ophthalmopathy. CDR3 DNA: TGCGCCAGCAGCTTGCGGGAGGGCGGGAATGAGCAGCTCTTC. Its protein is CASSLREGGNEQLF.